A selection of T cell receptor beta chains follows, all from one sample in a study of blood T cell repertoires in COVID-19. The protocol was immunoSEQ multiplex PCR, while the TCRdb copy is restricted to in-frame clones and leaves out a portion. There are hundreds of thousands of clones in the sample; roughly 91% occur only once, and approximately 2.9% lies in the top ten. The sequenced sample was PBMCs or T cells enriched from blood (not recorded which). All receptors come from a woman between 45 and 65 years old who had been exposed to COVID-19. Both conserved end residues are part of each CDR3. A D gene is named only where the DNA matches it firmly. Some rows mark clone size as missing; the rest say once, few, many or name a class of expanded clone.

J gene	V gene	D gene	clone size	CDR3 DNA	CDR3 protein
TRBJ2-5	TRBV7-8	-	-	TGTGCCAGCAGCTCCCATGGGGGGGCAGGGGCTCAAGAGACCCAGTACTTC	CASSSHGGAGAQETQYF
TRBJ2-1	TRBV2	TRBD1	-	TGTGCCAGCAGTGTCCAGGGGGCCGGGTTCAATGAGCAGTTCTTC	CASSVQGAGFNEQFF
TRBJ1-5	TRBV30	-	-	TGTGCCTGGAGTAAGGGGTTCGATCAGCCCCAGCATTTT	CAWSKGFDQPQHF
TRBJ2-1	TRBV4-1	TRBD1	-	TGCGCCAGCAGCCCGCGACAGGGGGCCTTCAATGAGCAGTTCTTC	CASSPRQGAFNEQFF
TRBJ2-5	TRBV18	-	-	TGTGCCAGCTCACCACCAGGGAGCCCACAAGAGACCCAGTACTTC	CASSPPGSPQETQYF
TRBJ2-7	TRBV6-5	TRBD1	-	TGTGCCAGCAGCTCCGGACAGGGCCGATCCTACGAGCAGTACTTC	CASSSGQGRSYEQYF
TRBJ1-5	TRBV2	-	-	TGTGCCAGCAGTAAGGACAGAGCGAATCAGCCCCAGCATTTT	CASSKDRANQPQHF
TRBJ1-4	TRBV19	-	-	TGTGCCAGTAGGGAGTGGCGGGGGTCTAATGAAAAACTGTTTTTT	CASREWRGSNEKLFF
TRBJ1-2	TRBV14	-	-	TGTGCCAGCAGCCCAGGGGTTTCCTATGGCTACACCTTC	CASSPGVSYGYTF
TRBJ2-2	TRBV7-2	-	-	TGTGCCAGCAGCTTAGTGGCGGCGGCTGGCACCGGGGAGCTGTTTTTT	CASSLVAAAGTGELFF
TRBJ2-7	TRBV12-5	-	-	TGTGCTAGTGGTCCCCCCCTGCGCCTTCCCTACGAGCAGTACTTC	CASGPPLRLPYEQYF
TRBJ1-5	TRBV2	-	-	TGTGCCAGCACCTTGGACCCGTGGGAGGCCCAGCATTTT	CASTLDPWEAQHF
TRBJ1-2	TRBV7-8	TRBD1	-	TGTGCCAGCAGCTTTGGGACAGGCTCTGGCTACACCTTC	CASSFGTGSGYTF
TRBJ2-7	TRBV4-1	TRBD1	-	TGCGCCAGCAGCCAAGACTTCCAGGGGGCGGGGGAGCAGTACTTC	CASSQDFQGAGEQYF
TRBJ2-7	TRBV5-1	-	-	TGCGCCAGCAGCTTGGGTCGTCAGGGGTCGGACTCCTACGAGCAGTACTTC	CASSLGRQGSDSYEQYF
TRBJ1-3	TRBV28	-	-	TGTGCCAGCAGCAGGACGGGGTCTGGAAACACCATATATTTT	CASSRTGSGNTIYF
TRBJ1-2	TRBV5-6	TRBD1	-	TGTGCCAGCAGCTCACAGGGGGGGAACTATGGCTACACCTTC	CASSSQGGNYGYTF
TRBJ2-3	TRBV20-1	-	-	TGCAGTGTTATGAGGGATACGCAGTATTTT	CSVMRDTQYF
TRBJ1-3	TRBV3-1/TRBV3-2	TRBD1	-	TGTGCCAGCAGCCTACTGGACAGGGGTGGAAACACCATATATTTT	CASSLLDRGGNTIYF
TRBJ1-2	TRBV3-1/TRBV3-2	-	-	TGTGCCAGCAGCCAAGATTTCGTCTATGGCTACACCTTC	CASSQDFVYGYTF
TRBJ1-6	TRBV18	-	once	TGTGCCAGCTCACCGAACAGGGTGGGGAATTCACCCCTCCACTTT	CASSPNRVGNSPLHF
TRBJ1-2	TRBV6-1	TRBD1	-	TGTGCCAGCAGTGAACCAGGGACAGGGGGCTACACCTTC	CASSEPGTGGYTF
TRBJ1-4	TRBV4-2	TRBD1	-	TGTGCCAGCAGCTCACAGGGGATTATGAATGAAAAACTGTTTTTT	CASSSQGIMNEKLFF
TRBJ1-5	TRBV6-5	-	-	TGTGCCAGCAGGATAGACAGAGGCAATCAGCCCCAGCATTTT	CASRIDRGNQPQHF
TRBJ2-5	TRBV4-1	-	-	TGCGCCAGCAGCCTAATAGGGGGGGCAGAGACCCAGTACTTC	CASSLIGGAETQYF